This TCR beta chain was identified in a study of blood T cells in healthy people across ages (dated by TCRdb to the mid-2010s). Background for the entire study: In model experiments, template switching captured roughly one uniquely barcoded TCR beta cDNA molecule for every two T cells. To track age-related changes in TCR beta repertoire diversity, the study relied on deep sequencing normalized with unique cDNA molecular identifiers. The donors were divided into four age groups: young (average 16 years), middle-aged (about 39), aged (about 62) and long-lived (82). To avoid experimental bias, donors of different ages were distributed randomly across sequencing lanes. Two additional independent replicas of 1 million unique cDNA reads from the same blood draw were analyzed for two donors (one aged 18 to 30 and one aged 80 or older). Study-wide conclusions, independent of this receptor: Observed TCR beta diversity correlated strongly with the percentage of naive T cells measured by flow cytometry. Because profiling used bulk unsorted PBMCs, naive and antigen-experienced compartments could not be compared conclusively. Compared with the aged group, more naive CD4+ T cells, fewer expanded clones and increased TCR diversity were shown by the long-lived group, suggesting age selection. Observed TCR beta diversity per million T cells fell roughly linearly with age, and a significant reduction was already apparent by age roughly 40. Estimates of total diversity based on one million sequenced T cells were considered lower bounds and underestimates. Donor CMV infection status was unknown, potentially confounding age-related changes in expanded clonotypes.

Library generation was performed with 5' RACE. The sample was run on an Illumina HiSeq 2500. The second PCR ran for about 6 to 12 cycles and used a J-beta primer mix along with a sample-barcoded 5' primer. A template-switch 5' adaptor carrying 12 random nucleotides introduced a unique molecular identifier onto each TCR beta cDNA molecule. At least 2.5 million CDR3-containing paired-end reads were obtained from each sample. All of the RNA was converted into first-strand cDNA using the Mint cDNA synthesis kit, with a TRBC-specific oligonucleotide serving as the primer. Following uracil-DNA glycosylase treatment, a first 18-cycle PCR with universal primers M1SS and BC2_uni_R was performed on all cDNA. On the authors' methods: For normalization, 1 million high-quality reads were randomly selected from each sample, with every read carrying a distinct molecular identifier. Reads sharing molecular identifiers were discarded rather than binned into consensus sequences. MiTCR, run with a Q25 quality threshold and the strictest error-elimination algorithm, handled CDR3 identification, clonotype clustering and error correction. Lower-bound total TCR beta diversity was estimated with a nonparametric unseen species model using Euler transformation. The public reads were quality trimmed at Q25 with fastp and then assembled into clones with MiXCR by TCRdb, keeping productive beta chains. Rows with a matching CDR3 protein are joined into one entry that keeps the most common DNA and genes. The V and J calls were not made by the authors but by TCRdb's processing. For this sample the table gives 850,000 to 950,000 distinct CDR3 sequences, of which 29% were detected only once. Jointly, the top ten make up about 18% of the sample.

About this clonotype itself: Its target antigen remains unknown. No DNA is shown, since the ends of the CDR3 on it are uncertain; the CDR3 is the one TCRdb lists.

The donors were roughly 40 Caucasian individuals from Russia, aged roughly 6 to 100 years, who were systemically healthy. Each donor gave approximately 9.4 milliliters of peripheral blood, drawn into EDTA-treated Vacutainer tubes. Ficoll-Paque density-gradient centrifugation was used to isolate PBMCs, with at least 7 million per sample. Total RNA, at least 6 micrograms per sample, was extracted from PBMCs with Trizol reagent. For every donor, an aliquot of PBMCs went through flow cytometry to measure the percentages of naive CD45RAhigh/CD27high T cells. The sample comprised blood. The receptor comes from a woman older than 75 in good health.

The CDR3 has the sequence CASTDVGQGNTEAFF. The rearrangement combines TRBV12-3 or TRBV12-4 with TRBJ1-1; the D call TRBD1 from the table was never checked on the DNA. Measured from the cysteine to the phenylalanine, the CDR3 is 15 residues long.